The present TCR beta chain was sequenced within a study of regulatory dendritic cells for organ transplantation. Germline V gene lookup returns CDR1 SQVTM and CDR2 ANQGSEA. V lost 8 bases and J lost 5; bases outside the gene matches: 5. The CDR3 has 12 residues. CFSE-labeled sorted T cells met regulatory or mature dendritic cells for roughly 5 days. Concerning this clone: As yet, its antigen is unknown.

Clones were sequenced by immunoSEQ multiplex PCR, and TCRdb holds only the in-frame ones, with some missing. The sample has 12,000 or so clones; about 70% are singletons. The sequencing sample was made of naive CD4+ T cells from blood cultured with regulatory dendritic cells. Stated subset: CD45RA+ naive T cells. The rearrangement joins TRBV29-1 to TRBJ1-1; 10 positions match TRBD1. The receptor was derived from a human donor in good health. CDR3 sequence: CSTLDRGTEAFF. CDR3 DNA: TGCAGCACCCTGGACAGGGGGACTGAAGCTTTCTTT.